The 32 T cell receptor beta chains listed next were all sequenced from one sample in a study of T cell responses to AZD1222 COVID-19 vaccine. Generated by immunoSEQ multiplex PCR, the TCRdb table keeps only in-frame clones and is missing some. The profile shows about 170,000 clones, approximately 94% of them singletons. The source material was peripheral blood, sampled on day 0 of AZD1222 vaccination. The receptors here all came from an adult in good health.

CDR3 amino acids: CASSPVGGQGELFF. CDR3 coding DNA: TGTGCCAGTTCCCCGGTGGGGGGCCAGGGGGAGCTGTTTTTT. The chain carries TRBV19 and TRBJ2-2, with D tentatively TRBD1 or TRBD2 (6 bases each). V dropped 8 bases and J dropped 8 bases, with 18 bases sitting between them. The CDR3 is 14 amino acids. The germline gives CDR1 LNHDA, CDR2 SQIVND (reference sequence).

V usage is TRBV9 and J usage is TRBJ1-3, with D unclear. The germline V and J ends were trimmed by 0 bases and 0 bases, with 4 bases remaining between them. Germline V gives CDR1 SGDLS, CDR2 YYNGEE. The length of the CDR3 is 14 residues. The CDR3 loop is CASSVDSSGNTIYF. The CDR3 DNA reads as TGTGCCAGCAGCGTAGACTCCTCTGGAAACACCATATATTTT.

CDR3 region: CASSLQGREQYF. In DNA, the CDR3 is TGCGCCAGCAGCTTACAGGGGCGGGAGCAGTACTTC. This rearrangement joins TRBV5-1 to TRBJ2-7; 7 bases agree with TRBD1. This CDR3 is 12 amino acids long. The germline V gene encodes CDR1 SGHRS and CDR2 YFSETQ. J gave up 7 bases and V 2 bases, and 3 bases lay outside the gene matches.

This clone was detected only a few times. This CDR3 reads CASSSGHDEKLFF. Here the CDR3 DNA reads TGTGCCAGCAGCTCCGGACACGATGAAAAACTGTTTTTT. J is TRBJ1-4 and V is TRBV12-3 or TRBV12-4; D may be TRBD1 (5 bases). The CDR3 covers 13 residues. V lost 6 bases and J 6 bases, leaving 11 bases between the germline ends.

A few counts support this clone. This chain links TRBV5-4 with TRBJ1-6, with 7 positions matching TRBD1. CDR1 is SGHNT, CDR2 YYREEE, per germline (reference sequence). V lost 1 base to trimming and J lost 6 bases; unmatched junction nucleotides: 1. CDR3 length: 14 residues. In nucleotides, the CDR3 is TGTGCCAGCAGCTTGAGGGGGCTTAATTCACCCCTCCACTTT. As protein: CASSLRGLNSPLHF.

The rearrangement uses TRBV27 and TRBJ2-2, with 8 bases that match TRBD1. Germline assignment: CDR1 MNHEY and CDR2 SMNVEV (reference sequence). The J segment lost 4 bases and the V segment lost 7 bases, leaving 11 bases of the junction unmatched. There are 16 residues in the CDR3. The CDR3 region is CASTYSDRVATGELFF. For the CDR3, the DNA is TGTGCCAGCACCTACTCGGACAGGGTGGCCACCGGGGAGCTGTTTTTT.

The chain joins TRBV6-5 to TRBJ1-5; D is perhaps TRBD1 (5 bases). V lost 4 bases and J lost 4, with 14 bases in between. Germline CDR1 is MNHEY and CDR2 is SVGAGI. This CDR3 region has 15 residues. CDR3 residues: CASSSRGAGNQPQHF. The CDR3 DNA reads as TGTGCCAGCAGTTCACGGGGAGCAGGGAATCAGCCCCAGCATTTT.

The chain recombines TRBV19 with TRBJ2-7; D is unresolved. CDR3 length: 12 amino acids. Germline CDR1 and CDR2: LNHDA and SQIVND (reference sequence). Trimming removed 3 bases from V and 0 bases from J, with 3 bases in between. In DNA form, the CDR3 reads TGTGCCAGTAGTATTAACTCCTACGAGCAGTACTTC. It is translated as CASSINSYEQYF.

This clone was observed once. This chain joins TRBV5-3 and TRBJ2-7, with 7 bases fitting TRBD2. TRBV5-3 is marked as an open reading frame, function uncertain. CDR3 length: 16 residues. The junction had 13 bases not matched to a gene; V was cut back by 5 bases and J by 2 bases. This CDR3 reads CARRMYKLASAYEQYF. The DNA for the CDR3 is TGTGCCAGAAGGATGTACAAACTAGCGTCCGCCTACGAGCAGTACTTC.

The V and J genes are TRBV10-2 and TRBJ1-1; TRBD1 aligns across 9 bases. Trimming at V came to 3 bases and at J to 8 bases, leaving 7 bases not matched to a gene. Germline V gene lookup returns CDR1 WSHSY and CDR2 SAAADI. CDR3 length equals 14 residues. CDR3 bases: TGCGCCAGCAGTGATGAACAGGGGGCCATCGAAGCTTTCTTT. This encodes CASSDEQGAIEAFF.

The chain joins TRBV6-2 or TRBV6-3 to TRBJ1-5; D perhaps matches TRBD1 (5 bases). The CDR3 covers 15 residues. The germline V and J ends were trimmed by 2 bases and 2 bases, with 10 bases remaining between them. The germline CDR1 and CDR2 sequences are MNHEY and SVGEGT. As DNA, the CDR3 is TGTGCCAGCAGTTACACTCAGGGACGCAATCAGCCCCAGCATTTT. The encoded protein is CASSYTQGRNQPQHF.

This clone was seen more than once but under ten times. This chain uses TRBV5-7 with TRBJ1-5; TRBD1 agrees at 7 bases. TRBV5-7 is filed as an ORF, its function uncertain. The trim removed 0 bases at V and 6 bases at J, leaving 9 bases unmatched. CDR3 size: 16 residues. This CDR3 reads CASSLGQGGRGQPQHF. The DNA of the CDR3 is TGTGCCAGCAGCTTGGGACAGGGAGGTAGGGGTCAGCCCCAGCATTTT.

The chain joins TRBV27 to TRBJ1-1; D is possibly TRBD1 (6 bases). Trimming shortened V by 4 bases and J by 4 bases, and 10 bases separated the two germline ends. CDR3 length equals 13 residues. CDR1 and CDR2 (germline): MNHEY, SMNVEV (reference sequence). This chain's CDR3 is CASSSSGVTEAFF. In DNA, the CDR3 is TGTGCCAGCAGTTCATCAGGGGTCACTGAAGCTTTCTTT.

V is TRBV30 and J is TRBJ2-1; 11 bases are shared with TRBD2. Germline trimming cut 3 bases from V and 13 bases from J; bases unmatched to any gene: 8. Germline CDR1 reads GTSNPN; CDR2 reads SVGIG (reference sequence). This CDR3 spans 13 amino acids. CDR3 loop: CAWSGRTSGQQFF. The CDR3 region has the DNA TGTGCCTGGAGCGGACGGACTAGCGGGCAACAGTTCTTC.

This chain connects TRBV7-9 to TRBJ1-5; no clear D. CDR1 and CDR2 (germline): SEHNR, FQNEAQ (reference sequence). CDR3 length: 13 amino acids. V dropped 7 bases and J dropped 4 bases, with 11 bases sitting between them. DNA for the CDR3: TGTGCCAGCACCCTAGATGGGAATCAGCCCCAGCATTTT. Translation: CASTLDGNQPQHF.

The genes are TRBV5-5 and TRBJ1-5; TRBD1 aligns across 9 bases. The CDR3 has 14 amino acids. V was clipped by 4 bases and J by 9 bases; unmatched bases: 8. Germline V gene lookup returns CDR1 SGHKS and CDR2 YYEKEE (reference sequence). This CDR3 reads CASSDGTGLGPQHF. The CDR3 DNA reads TGTGCCAGCAGCGACGGGACAGGGCTTGGGCCCCAGCATTTT.

This sequence joins TRBV4-1 and TRBJ2-7; TRBD2 matches 14 bases. V gave up 3 bases and J gave up 2 bases; unmatched junction bases: 3. CDR1 MGHRA and CDR2 YSYEKL come from the germline V gene. There are 16 residues in the CDR3. In nucleotides, the CDR3 is TGCGCCAGCAGCCACCGACTAGCGGGAGGGACCTACGAGCAGTACTTC. Amino acids: CASSHRLAGGTYEQYF.

This chain uses TRBV7-9 with TRBJ1-1; 7 nucleotides line up with TRBD1. In germline, CDR1 is SEHNR, CDR2 FQNEAQ (reference sequence). V trimming: 2 bases; J trimming: 11 bases; junction bases outside the gene matches: 8. The CDR3 spans 13 residues. The CDR3 DNA sequence: TGTGCCAGCAGCTTAAATCAACAGGGGTTGGCTTTCTTT. It translates to CASSLNQQGLAFF.

J is TRBJ2-1 and V is TRBV27, with no clear D. Germline CDR1 and CDR2: MNHEY and SMNVEV (reference sequence). The germline V and J ends were trimmed by 1 base and 6 bases, with 7 bases remaining between them. This CDR3 has 13 residues. CDR3 sequence reads: CASSLYGRNEQFF. In nucleotides, the CDR3 is TGTGCCAGCAGTTTATACGGTCGCAATGAGCAGTTCTTC.

This chain links TRBV7-9 with TRBJ1-2; TRBD1 agrees at 7 bases. Looked up from germline, CDR1 is SEHNR and CDR2 is FQNEAQ (reference sequence). The trim removed 5 bases at V and 0 bases at J, leaving 6 bases unmatched. The CDR3 is made up of 15 amino acids. The CDR3 region has the DNA TGTGCCAGCAGCCCCGGACAGGCCCCTAACTATGGCTACACCTTC. Amino acids: CASSPGQAPNYGYTF.

Comments on this clone: The identical CDR3 is also encoded by other nucleotide sequences in the sample. The rearrangement uses TRBV6-4 and TRBJ2-1, with 9 bases identical to TRBD2. Germline CDR1 reads MRHNA; CDR2 reads SNTAGT. With 0 bases clipped from V and 3 bases from J, the junction kept 0 bases outside the gene matches. The CDR3 consists of 15 residues. The CDR3 loop is CASSDSSGSYNEQFF. The CDR3 coding sequence is TGTGCCAGCAGTGACTCTAGCGGGAGCTACAATGAGCAGTTCTTC.

The chain carries TRBV6-5 and TRBJ1-6; no firm D call. CDR3 length equals 16 residues. Between the trimmed V and J ends, which lost 0 bases and 4 bases, there was a span of 10 bases. CDR1 is MNHEY, CDR2 SVGAGI, per germline. The CDR3 nucleotides read TGTGCCAGCAGTTACTCGACACCTCCTTATAATTCACCCCTCCACTTT. Its translation is CASSYSTPPYNSPLHF.

V and J are TRBV10-3 and TRBJ1-6; no definite D call. Trimming stripped 3 bases from V and 6 bases from J, with 15 bases between. Germline lookup yields CDR1 ENHRY and CDR2 SYGVKD. The CDR3 runs to 16 residues. In DNA, the CDR3 is TGTGCCATCAGTGATTCGGAACAAGGTGGTAATTCACCCCTCCACTTT. Its translation: CAISDSEQGGNSPLHF.

The gene calls are TRBV28 and TRBJ1-5; 10 bases match TRBD1. Germline V CDR1 and CDR2: MDHEN, SYDVKM. There are 15 residues in the CDR3. The trim removed 6 bases at V and 2 bases at J, leaving 4 bases unmatched. The CDR3 coding sequence is TGTGCCAGCAGCCGCGACAGGGGGCGCAATCAGCCCCAGCATTTT. Amino acids: CASSRDRGRNQPQHF.

The chain joins TRBV5-1 to TRBJ2-1; TRBD2 aligns across 11 bases. Germline V CDR1 and CDR2: SGHRS, YFSETQ. V was clipped by 0 bases and J by 6 bases; unmatched bases: 5. The CDR3 is 16 amino acids. The CDR3 here is CASSLGLAGFLNEQFF. The DNA of the CDR3 is TGCGCCAGCAGCTTGGGACTAGCGGGATTCCTCAATGAGCAGTTCTTC.

This chain uses TRBV27 with TRBJ2-3; 8 bases are a match to TRBD2. This CDR3 has 15 amino acids. Germline loops: CDR1 MNHEY, CDR2 SMNVEV (reference sequence). Germline trimming cut 8 bases from V and 2 bases from J; bases unmatched to any gene: 9. The CDR3 nucleotides read TGTGCCAGCTGTGGGAGCGGGAGTTCCACAGATACGCAGTATTTT. Its translation is CASCGSGSSTDTQYF.

This chain joins TRBV5-1 and TRBJ1-3; TRBD1 aligns across 12 bases. This CDR3 is built from 17 residues. V shed 2 bases, J shed 4 bases, and the junction held 7 bases outside the gene matches. Germline V gene lookup returns CDR1 SGHRS and CDR2 YFSETQ. CDR3 bases: TGCGCCAGCAGCTTACCGGGACAGGGGGCCGGAGGAAACACCATATATTTT. Its protein product is CASSLPGQGAGGNTIYF.

This rearrangement joins TRBV5-4 to TRBJ2-3; 10 bases match TRBD2. Per germline, CDR1 SGHNT and CDR2 YYREEE (reference sequence). The CDR3 has 16 residues. After removal of 3 bases from V and 2 bases from J, the junction contained 6 bases not matched to a gene. The CDR3 reads CASSSAGGRSTDTQYF. The CDR3 coding sequence is TGTGCCAGCAGCTCAGCGGGGGGGAGATCCACAGATACGCAGTATTTT.

The chain joins TRBV19 to TRBJ1-1, with D uncertain. V lost 5 bases to trimming and J lost 1 base, with 8 bases between them. The CDR3 is made up of 13 amino acids. Germline assignment: CDR1 LNHDA and CDR2 SQIVND (reference sequence). Here the CDR3 DNA reads TGTGCCAGTAGTTGGCTGGAGAACACTGAAGCTTTCTTT. Translated, it gives CASSWLENTEAFF.

The chain is built from TRBV30 and TRBJ2-1, with 8 bases that match TRBD2. Germline V gene sequence: CDR1 GTSNPN, CDR2 SVGIG (reference sequence). V lost 0 bases, J lost 4 bases, and 8 bases stayed unmatched. The CDR3 totals 16 residues. As DNA, the CDR3 is TGTGCCTGGAGTGTACGGGGGGAGCGGGAGTACAATGAGCAGTTCTTC. Residues: CAWSVRGEREYNEQFF.

The chain couples TRBV28 to TRBJ1-2; D gene unclear. V was pared by 9 bases and J by 0 bases, with 8 bases between. The CDR3 contains 12 residues. Germline CDR1 reads MDHEN; CDR2 reads SYDVKM. In DNA, the CDR3 is TGTGCCAGTGGGTTAGCTAACTATGGCTACACCTTC. This sequence encodes CASGLANYGYTF.

The chain recombines TRBV6-5 with TRBJ2-7; D is undetermined. With 6 bases removed from V and 7 bases from J, the gap between germline ends came to 7 bases. Germline CDR1 and CDR2: MNHEY and SVGAGI. CDR3 size: 10 residues. CDR3 sequence reads: CASSHREQYF. CDR3 bases: TGTGCCAGCAGCCACCGGGAGCAGTACTTC.